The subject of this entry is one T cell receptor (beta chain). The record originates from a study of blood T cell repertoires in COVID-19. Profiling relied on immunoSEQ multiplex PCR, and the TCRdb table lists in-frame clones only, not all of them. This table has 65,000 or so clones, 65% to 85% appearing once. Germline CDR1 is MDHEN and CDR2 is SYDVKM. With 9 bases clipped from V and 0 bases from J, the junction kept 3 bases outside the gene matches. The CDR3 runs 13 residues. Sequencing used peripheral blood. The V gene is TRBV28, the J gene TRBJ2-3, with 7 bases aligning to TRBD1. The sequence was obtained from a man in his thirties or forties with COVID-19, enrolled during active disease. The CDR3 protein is CASRQGSTDTQYF. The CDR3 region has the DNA TGTGCCAGTCGACAGGGAAGCACAGATACGCAGTATTTT.